Sequencing of this T cell receptor (beta chain) was carried out in a study of T cell repertoires in cytomegalovirus infection. On the study more broadly: Indications of both CMV infection and matching HLA type were provided by public TCR beta signatures. Study-wide points: Identification of carriers of CMV plus the relevant HLA was performed using cumulative public TCR beta family frequency. CMV-specific TCR beta clonotypes restricted by HLA-C dominated the ex vivo response.

Per germline, CDR1 SQVTM and CDR2 ANQGSEA. The CDR3 consists of 12 residues. Deletions cut 7 bases from V and 2 bases from J, with 12 bases between. TCRdb reprocessed the reads via MiXCR and lists one record per CDR3 protein. Of about 360,000 distinct CDR3 sequences in the sample, about a sixth were seen once. A word on this clonotype: Its antigen is as yet unknown.

The chain couples TRBV29-1 to TRBJ2-7; D call uncertain. The sequenced sample was PBMCs. The receptor's source is a human donor in good health (CMV status not recorded). Some clones in this sample may be carry-over from other donors' samples. The CDR3 DNA sequence: TGCAGCGCCCGGGCCAGCCCCTACGAGCAGTACTTC. Translation: CSARASPYEQYF.